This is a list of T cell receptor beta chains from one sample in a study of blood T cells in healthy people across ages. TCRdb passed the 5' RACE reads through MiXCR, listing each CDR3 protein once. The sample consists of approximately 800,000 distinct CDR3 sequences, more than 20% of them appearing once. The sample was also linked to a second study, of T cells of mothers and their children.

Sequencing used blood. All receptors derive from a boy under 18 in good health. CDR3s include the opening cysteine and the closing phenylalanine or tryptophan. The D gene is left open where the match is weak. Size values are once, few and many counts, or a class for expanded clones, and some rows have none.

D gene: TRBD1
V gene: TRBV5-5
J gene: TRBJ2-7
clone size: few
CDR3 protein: CASSLAGTGNYEQYF
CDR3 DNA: TGTGCCAGCAGCTTGGCGGGGACAGGCAACTACGAGCAGTACTTC

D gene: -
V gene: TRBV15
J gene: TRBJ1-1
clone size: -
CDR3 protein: CATSRHPLDTEAFF
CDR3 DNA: TGTGCCACCAGCAGACACCCGTTGGACACTGAAGCTTTCTTT

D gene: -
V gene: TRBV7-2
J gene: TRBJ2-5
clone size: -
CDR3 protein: CASSLERDRTQYF
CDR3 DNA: TGTGCCAGCAGCTTAGAGAGGGACCGGACCCAGTACTTC

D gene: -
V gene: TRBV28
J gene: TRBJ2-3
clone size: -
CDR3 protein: CASSSGFGTQYF
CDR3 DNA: TGTGCCAGCAGTTCTGGTTTCGGTACGCAGTATTTT

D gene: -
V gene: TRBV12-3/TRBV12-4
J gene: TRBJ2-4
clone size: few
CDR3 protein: CASSPTENENIQYF
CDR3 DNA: TGTGCCAGCAGCCCGACGGAGAATGAAAACATTCAGTACTTC

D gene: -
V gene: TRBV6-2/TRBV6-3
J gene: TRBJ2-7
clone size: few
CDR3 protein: CASGPLSYEQYF
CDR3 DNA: TGTGCCAGCGGACCTTTATCCTACGAGCAGTACTTC

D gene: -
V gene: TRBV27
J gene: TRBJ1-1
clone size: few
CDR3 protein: CASSSPRNTEAFF
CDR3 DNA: TGTGCCAGCAGTTCCCCCAGGAACACTGAAGCTTTCTTT

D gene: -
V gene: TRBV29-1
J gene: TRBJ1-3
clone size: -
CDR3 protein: CSVAVQPSRSGNTIYF
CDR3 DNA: TGCAGCGTTGCCGTACAGCCGTCCCGATCTGGAAACACCATATATTTT

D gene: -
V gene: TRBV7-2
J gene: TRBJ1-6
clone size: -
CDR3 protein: CASSLAGRMSSYNSPLHF
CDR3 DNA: TGTGCCAGCAGCTTAGCGGGCAGAATGAGCTCCTATAATTCACCCCTCCACTTT

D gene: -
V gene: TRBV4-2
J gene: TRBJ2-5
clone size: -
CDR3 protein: CASSQHSGVREYQETQYF
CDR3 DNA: TGTGCCAGCAGCCAACATTCAGGGGTCAGAGAGTACCAAGAGACCCAGTACTTC

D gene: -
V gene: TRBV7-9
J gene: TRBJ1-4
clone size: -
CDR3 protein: CASEGRGERLFF
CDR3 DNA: TGTGCCAGCGAGGGGCGCGGTGAAAGACTGTTTTTT

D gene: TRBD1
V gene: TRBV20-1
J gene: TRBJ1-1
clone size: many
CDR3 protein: CSAIDRGYTEAFF
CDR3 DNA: TGCAGTGCTATAGACAGGGGTTACACTGAAGCTTTCTTT

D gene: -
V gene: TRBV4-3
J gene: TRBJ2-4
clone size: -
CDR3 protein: CASSQEIGTLAKNIQYF
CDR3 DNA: TGCGCCAGCAGCCAAGAGATCGGGACTTTAGCCAAAAACATTCAGTACTTC

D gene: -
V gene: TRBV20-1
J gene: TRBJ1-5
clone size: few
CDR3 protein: CSASDVGTTQPQHF
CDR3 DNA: TGCAGTGCTAGCGACGTAGGGACAACTCAGCCCCAGCATTTT